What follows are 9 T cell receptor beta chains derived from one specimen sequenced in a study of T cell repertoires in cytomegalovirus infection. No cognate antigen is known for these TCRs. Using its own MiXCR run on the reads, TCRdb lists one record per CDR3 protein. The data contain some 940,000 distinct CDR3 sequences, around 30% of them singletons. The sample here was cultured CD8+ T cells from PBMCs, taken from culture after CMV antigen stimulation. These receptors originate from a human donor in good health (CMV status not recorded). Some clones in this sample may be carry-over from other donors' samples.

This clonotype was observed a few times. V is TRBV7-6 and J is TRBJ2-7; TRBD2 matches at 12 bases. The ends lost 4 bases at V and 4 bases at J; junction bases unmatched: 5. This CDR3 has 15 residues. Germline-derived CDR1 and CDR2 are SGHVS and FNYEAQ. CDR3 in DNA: TGTGCCAGCAGCTCTCGACTAGCGGGGGATTACGAGCAGTACTTC. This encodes CASSSRLAGDYEQYF.

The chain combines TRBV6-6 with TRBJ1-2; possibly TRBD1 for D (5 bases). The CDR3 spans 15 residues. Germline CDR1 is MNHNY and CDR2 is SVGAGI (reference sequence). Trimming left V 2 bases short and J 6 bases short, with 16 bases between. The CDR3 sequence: CASSYAPPGGNGYTF. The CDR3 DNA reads TGTGCCAGCAGTTACGCACCCCCCGGGGGGAATGGCTACACCTTC.

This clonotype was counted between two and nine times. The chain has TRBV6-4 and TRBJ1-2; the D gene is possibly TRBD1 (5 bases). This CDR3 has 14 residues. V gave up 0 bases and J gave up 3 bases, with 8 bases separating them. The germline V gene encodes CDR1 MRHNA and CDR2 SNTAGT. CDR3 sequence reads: CASSDSGTYYGYTF. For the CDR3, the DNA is TGTGCCAGCAGTGACTCCGGGACTTACTATGGCTACACCTTC.

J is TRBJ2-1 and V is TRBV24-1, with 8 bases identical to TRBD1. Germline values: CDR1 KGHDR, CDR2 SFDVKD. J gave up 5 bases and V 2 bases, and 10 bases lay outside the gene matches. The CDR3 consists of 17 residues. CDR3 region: CATSDSGQGFGHNEQFF. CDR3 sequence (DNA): TGTGCCACCAGTGATTCCGGACAGGGCTTCGGGCACAATGAGCAGTTCTTC.

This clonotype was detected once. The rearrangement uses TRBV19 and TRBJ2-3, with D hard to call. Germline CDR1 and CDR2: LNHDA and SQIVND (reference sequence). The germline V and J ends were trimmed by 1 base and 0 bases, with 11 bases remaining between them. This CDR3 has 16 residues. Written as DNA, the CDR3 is TGTGCCAGTAGTATAGTGCCCCAAGGGAGCACAGATACGCAGTATTTT. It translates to CASSIVPQGSTDTQYF.

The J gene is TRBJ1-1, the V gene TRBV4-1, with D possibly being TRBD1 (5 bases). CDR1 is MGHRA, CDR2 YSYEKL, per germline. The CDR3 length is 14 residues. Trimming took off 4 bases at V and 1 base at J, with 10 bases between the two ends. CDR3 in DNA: TGCGCCAGCAGCCGACCGACAGAGAACACTGAAGCTTTCTTT. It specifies CASSRPTENTEAFF.

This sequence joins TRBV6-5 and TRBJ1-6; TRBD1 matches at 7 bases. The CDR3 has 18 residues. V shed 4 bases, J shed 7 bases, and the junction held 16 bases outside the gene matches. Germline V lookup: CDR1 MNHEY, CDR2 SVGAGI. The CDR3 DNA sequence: TGTGCCAGCAGTTTTAGTGGACAGGCACTTCAGACAAATTCACCCCTCCACTTT. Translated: CASSFSGQALQTNSPLHF.

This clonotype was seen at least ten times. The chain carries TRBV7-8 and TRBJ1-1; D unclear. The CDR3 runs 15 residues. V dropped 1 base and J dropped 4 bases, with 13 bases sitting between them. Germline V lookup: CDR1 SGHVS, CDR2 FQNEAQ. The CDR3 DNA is TGTGCCAGCAGCTTAGGGTGGGAGGGAAGCACTGAAGCTTTCTTT. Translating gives CASSLGWEGSTEAFF.

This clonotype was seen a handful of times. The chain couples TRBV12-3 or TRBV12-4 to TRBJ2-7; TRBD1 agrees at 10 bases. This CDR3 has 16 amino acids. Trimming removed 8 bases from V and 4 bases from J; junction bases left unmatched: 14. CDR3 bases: TGTGCCAGCGGACGGGACAGGGGCTTCCCGGGTTACGAGCAGTACTTC. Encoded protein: CASGRDRGFPGYEQYF.